Presented here are 13 T cell receptor beta chains from one specimen sequenced in a study of T cell responses to AZD1222 COVID-19 vaccine. Method: immunoSEQ multiplex PCR; TCRdb's copy keeps in-frame clones and lacks some. The table shows some 120,000 clones, with about 90% occurring only once. Sequenced material: peripheral blood, taken on day 0 of AZD1222 vaccination. The receptors derive from an adult in good health.

For the CDR3, the DNA is TGTGCCAGCAGCCAATCAACAGGAAACACCATATATTTT. Its translation: CASSQSTGNTIYF. The chain links TRBV3-1 (or the pseudogene TRBV3-2) to TRBJ1-3; no clear D gene. Germline CDR1 is LGHDT and CDR2 is YNNKEL (reference sequence). Trimming took off 2 bases at V and 4 bases at J, with 6 bases between the two ends. This CDR3 has 13 amino acids.

The chain couples TRBV19 to TRBJ1-4; possible D gene TRBD1, 5 bases. V lost 3 bases to trimming and J lost 6 bases, with 11 bases between them. CDR3 length: 14 residues. The germline V gene has CDR1 LNHDA and CDR2 SQIVND (reference sequence). Here the CDR3 DNA reads TGTGCCAGTAGTATCCCGGGGCTATATGAAAAACTGTTTTTT. Translated, it gives CASSIPGLYEKLFF.

The rearrangement links TRBV7-2 to TRBJ1-1, with D possibly matching TRBD1 (5 bases). Per the germline V gene, CDR1 is SGHTA and CDR2 is FQGNSA. The CDR3 has 13 amino acids. The V end was cut by 1 base, the J end by 8 bases, with 11 bases between. CDR3 DNA sequence: TGTGCCAGCAGCTTAGAGAGGAGGGGCGAAGCTTTCTTT. Its translation is CASSLERRGEAFF.

The chain uses TRBV7-9 and TRBJ2-7, with TRBD1 as a possible D gene (6 bases). The germline V gene has CDR1 SEHNR and CDR2 FQNEAQ (reference sequence). This CDR3 spans 14 amino acids. V was cut by 3 bases and J by 0 bases, with 9 bases left in between. The CDR3, as DNA: TGTGCCAGCAGCTTGGGGGCCCACTCCTACGAGCAGTACTTC. This codes for CASSLGAHSYEQYF.

This clone was counted only a few times. The chain recombines TRBV5-1 with TRBJ1-5, with a possible D match to TRBD1 (5 bases). CDR1 and CDR2 (germline): SGHRS, YFSETQ. The CDR3 loop spans 14 amino acids. The V end lost 1 base, the J end lost 7 bases, and 12 bases lay between the germline ends. As DNA, the CDR3 is TGCGCCAGCAGCTTGTTGCAGGGCGACCAGCCCCAGCATTTT. This encodes CASSLLQGDQPQHF.

J is TRBJ1-5 and V is TRBV19; 7 nucleotides match TRBD1. V shed 4 bases, J shed 4 bases, and the junction held 4 bases outside the gene matches. Germline V lookup: CDR1 LNHDA, CDR2 SQIVND (reference sequence). The CDR3 covers 14 residues. The CDR3 DNA follows: TGTGCCAGTAGTAAGGGACAGACAAATCAGCCCCAGCATTTT. Protein sequence: CASSKGQTNQPQHF. Based on the CDR3 plus reference TRBV19 and TRBJ1-5, the full variable domain is DGGITQSPKYLFRKEGQNVTLSCEQNLNHDAMYWYRQDPGQGLRLIYYSQIVNDFQKGDIAEGYSVSREKKESFPLTVTSAQKNPTAFYLCASSKGQTNQPQHFGDGTRLSIL.

This chain connects TRBV4-3 to TRBJ1-6; no clear D. This CDR3 comprises 13 residues. The V gene's germline CDR1 is LGHNA and CDR2 YSLEER. V was cut by 1 base and J by 8 bases, with 6 bases left in between. DNA for the CDR3: TGCGCCAGCAGCCAAGCAAAAGATTCACCCCTCCACTTT. Protein sequence: CASSQAKDSPLHF.

V and J are TRBV5-1 and TRBJ2-1; 13 bases are shared with TRBD2. The CDR3 is 20 residues long. CDR1 and CDR2 (germline): SGHRS, YFSETQ. V gave up 1 base and J gave up 0 bases; unmatched junction bases: 10. CDR3 loop: CASSLTGTSGKLSSYNEQFF. CDR3 nucleotide sequence: TGCGCCAGCAGCTTGACCGGGACTAGCGGGAAACTGAGCTCCTACAATGAGCAGTTCTTC.

V and J are TRBV7-9 and TRBJ2-3, with D perhaps TRBD1 or TRBD2 (6 bases each). V was shortened by 6 bases and J by 0 bases, with 16 bases between the two germline ends. Germline CDR1 and CDR2: SEHNR and FQNEAQ (reference sequence). This CDR3 contains 16 residues. In DNA, the CDR3 is TGTGCCAGCAGGCTTAGGGGGACTGCTAGCACAGATACGCAGTATTTT. Encoded protein: CASRLRGTASTDTQYF.

The chain has TRBV2 and TRBJ1-1; the D gene is possibly TRBD1 (6 bases). The CDR3 has 16 amino acids. V lost 7 bases, J lost 0 bases, and 18 bases lay in between. The germline V gene encodes CDR1 SNHLY and CDR2 FYNNEI. The CDR3 DNA is TGTGCCAGCAAGGGCAGGGGCCTTGTTGTGAACACTGAAGCTTTCTTT. Translated: CASKGRGLVVNTEAFF.

V and J are TRBV7-9 and TRBJ2-5, with D possibly TRBD1 on 6 matching bases. CDR1 is SEHNR and CDR2 is FQNEAQ in the germline V gene (reference sequence). There are 16 residues in the CDR3. Trimming cost V 5 bases and J 0 bases, with 16 bases left between them. The DNA of the CDR3 is TGTGCCAGCAGCGCCCTTGGGGGCCAATACCAAGAGACCCAGTACTTC. As protein: CASSALGGQYQETQYF. Full variable domain (missing parts from reference TRBV7-9 and TRBJ2-5): DTGVSQNPRHKITKRGQNVTFRCDPISEHNRLYWYRQTLGQGPEFLTYFQNEAQLEKSRLLSDRFSAERPKGSFSTLEIQRTEQGDSAMYLCASSALGGQYQETQYFGPGTRLLVL.

This clone was picked up a small number of times. This rearrangement joins TRBV5-1 to TRBJ1-3; 8 positions match TRBD1. Germline lookup yields CDR1 SGHRS and CDR2 YFSETQ. The junction had 3 bases not matched to a gene; V was cut back by 5 bases and J by 2 bases. The CDR3 sequence is 14 residues long. CDR3 sequence reads: CASRLDRAGNTIYF. As DNA, the CDR3 is TGCGCCAGCAGGCTGGACAGGGCTGGAAACACCATATATTTT.

This clone occurred a few times. The chain employs TRBV29-1 and TRBJ1-1; D call uncertain. Trimming pared 6 bases from V and 1 base from J, leaving 9 bases between. The CDR3 loop spans 12 amino acids. Germline CDR1 is SQVTM and CDR2 is ANQGSEA. This CDR3 reads CSVVEGNTEAFF. The CDR3 nucleotides are TGCAGCGTAGTGGAGGGGAACACTGAAGCTTTCTTT.